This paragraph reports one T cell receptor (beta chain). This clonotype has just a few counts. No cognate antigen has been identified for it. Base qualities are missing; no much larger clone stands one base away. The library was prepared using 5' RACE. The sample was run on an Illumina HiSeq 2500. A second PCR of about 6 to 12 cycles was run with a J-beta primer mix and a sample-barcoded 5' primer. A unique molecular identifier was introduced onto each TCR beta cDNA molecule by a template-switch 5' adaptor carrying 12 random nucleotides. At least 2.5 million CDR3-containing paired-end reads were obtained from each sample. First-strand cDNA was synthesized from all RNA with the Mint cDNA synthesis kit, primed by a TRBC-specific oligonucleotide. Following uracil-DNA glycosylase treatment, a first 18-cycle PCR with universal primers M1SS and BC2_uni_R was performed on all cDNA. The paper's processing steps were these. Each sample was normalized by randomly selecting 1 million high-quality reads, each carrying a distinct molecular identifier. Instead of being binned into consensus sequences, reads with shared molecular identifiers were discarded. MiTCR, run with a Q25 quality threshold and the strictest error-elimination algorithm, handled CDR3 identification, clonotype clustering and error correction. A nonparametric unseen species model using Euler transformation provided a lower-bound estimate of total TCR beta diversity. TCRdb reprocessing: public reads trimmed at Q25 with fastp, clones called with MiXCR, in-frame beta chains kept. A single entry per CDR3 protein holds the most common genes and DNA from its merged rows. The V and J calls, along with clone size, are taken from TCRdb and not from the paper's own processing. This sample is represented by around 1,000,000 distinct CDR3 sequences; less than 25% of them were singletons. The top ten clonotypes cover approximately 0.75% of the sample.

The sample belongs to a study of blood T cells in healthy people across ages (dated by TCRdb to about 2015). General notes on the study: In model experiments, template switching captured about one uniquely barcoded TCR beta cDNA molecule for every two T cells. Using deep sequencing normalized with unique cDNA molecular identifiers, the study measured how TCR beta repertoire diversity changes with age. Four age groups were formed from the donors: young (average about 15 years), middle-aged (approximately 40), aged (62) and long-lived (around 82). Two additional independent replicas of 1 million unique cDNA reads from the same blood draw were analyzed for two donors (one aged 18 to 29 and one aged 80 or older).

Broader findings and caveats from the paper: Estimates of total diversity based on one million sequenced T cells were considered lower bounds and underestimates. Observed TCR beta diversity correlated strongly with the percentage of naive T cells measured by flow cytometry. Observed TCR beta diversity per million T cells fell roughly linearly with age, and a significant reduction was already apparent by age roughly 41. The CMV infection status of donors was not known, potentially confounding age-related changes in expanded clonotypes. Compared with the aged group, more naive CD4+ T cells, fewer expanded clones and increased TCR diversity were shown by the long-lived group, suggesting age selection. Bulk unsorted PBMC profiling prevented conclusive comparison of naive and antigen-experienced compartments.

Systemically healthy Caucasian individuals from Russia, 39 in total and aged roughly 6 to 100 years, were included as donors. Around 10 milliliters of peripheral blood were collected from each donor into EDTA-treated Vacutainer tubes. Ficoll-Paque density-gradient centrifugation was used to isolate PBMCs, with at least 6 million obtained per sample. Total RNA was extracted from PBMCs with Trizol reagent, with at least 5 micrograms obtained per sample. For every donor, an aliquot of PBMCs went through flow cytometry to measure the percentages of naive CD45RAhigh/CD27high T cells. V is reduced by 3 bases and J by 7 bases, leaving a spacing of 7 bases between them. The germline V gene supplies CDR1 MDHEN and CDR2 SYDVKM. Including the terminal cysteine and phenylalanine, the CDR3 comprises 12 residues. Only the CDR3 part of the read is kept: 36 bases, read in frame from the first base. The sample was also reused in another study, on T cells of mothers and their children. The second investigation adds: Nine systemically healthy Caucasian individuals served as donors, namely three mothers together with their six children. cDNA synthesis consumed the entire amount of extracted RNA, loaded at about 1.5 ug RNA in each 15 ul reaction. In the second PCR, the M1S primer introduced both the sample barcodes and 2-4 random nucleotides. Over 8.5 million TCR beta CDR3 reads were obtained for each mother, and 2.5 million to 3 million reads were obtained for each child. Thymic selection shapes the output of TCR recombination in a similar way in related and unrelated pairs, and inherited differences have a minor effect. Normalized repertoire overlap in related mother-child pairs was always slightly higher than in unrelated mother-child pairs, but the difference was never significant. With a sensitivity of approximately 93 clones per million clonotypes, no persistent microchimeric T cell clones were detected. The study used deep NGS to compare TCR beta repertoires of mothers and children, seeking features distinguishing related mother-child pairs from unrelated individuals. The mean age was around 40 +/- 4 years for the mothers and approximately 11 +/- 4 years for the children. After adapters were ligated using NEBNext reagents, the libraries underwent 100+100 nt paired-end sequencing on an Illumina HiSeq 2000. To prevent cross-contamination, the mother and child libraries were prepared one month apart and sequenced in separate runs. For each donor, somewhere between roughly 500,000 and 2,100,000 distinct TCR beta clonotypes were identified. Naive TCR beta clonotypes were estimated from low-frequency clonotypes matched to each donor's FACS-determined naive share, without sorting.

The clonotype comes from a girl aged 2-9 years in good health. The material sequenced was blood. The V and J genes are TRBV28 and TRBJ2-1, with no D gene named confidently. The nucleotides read TGTGCCAGCAGTTTCTATAGGAATGAGCAGTTCTTC. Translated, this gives CASSFYRNEQFF. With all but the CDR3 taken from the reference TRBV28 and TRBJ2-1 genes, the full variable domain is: DVKVTQSSRYLVKRTGEKVFLECVQDMDHENMFWYRQDPGLGLRLIYFSYDVKMKEKGDIPEGYSVSREKKERFSLILESASTNQTSMYLCASSFYRNEQFFGPGTRLTVL.